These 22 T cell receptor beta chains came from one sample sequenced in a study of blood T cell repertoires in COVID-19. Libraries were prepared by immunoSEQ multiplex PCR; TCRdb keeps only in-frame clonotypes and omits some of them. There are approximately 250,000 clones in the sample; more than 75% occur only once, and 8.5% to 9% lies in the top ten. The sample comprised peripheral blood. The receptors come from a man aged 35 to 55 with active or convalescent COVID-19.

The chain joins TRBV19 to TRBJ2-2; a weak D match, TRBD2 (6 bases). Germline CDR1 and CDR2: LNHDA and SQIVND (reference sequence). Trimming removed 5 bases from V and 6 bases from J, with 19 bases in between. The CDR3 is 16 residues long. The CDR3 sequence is CASSAKGGGSPGELFF. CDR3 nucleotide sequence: TGTGCCAGTAGTGCCAAGGGAGGAGGTTCACCCGGGGAGCTGTTTTTT.

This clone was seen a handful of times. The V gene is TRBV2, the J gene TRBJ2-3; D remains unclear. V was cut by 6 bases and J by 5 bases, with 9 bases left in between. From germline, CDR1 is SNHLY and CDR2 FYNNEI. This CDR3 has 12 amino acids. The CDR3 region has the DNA TGTGCCAGCAGGGGCCGTGGAGATACGCAGTATTTT. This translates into CASRGRGDTQYF.

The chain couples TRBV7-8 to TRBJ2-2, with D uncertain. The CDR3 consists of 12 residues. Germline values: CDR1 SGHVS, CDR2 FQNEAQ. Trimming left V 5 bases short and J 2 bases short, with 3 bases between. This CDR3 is CASSPNTGELFF. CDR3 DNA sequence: TGTGCCAGCAGCCCAAACACCGGGGAGCTGTTTTTT.

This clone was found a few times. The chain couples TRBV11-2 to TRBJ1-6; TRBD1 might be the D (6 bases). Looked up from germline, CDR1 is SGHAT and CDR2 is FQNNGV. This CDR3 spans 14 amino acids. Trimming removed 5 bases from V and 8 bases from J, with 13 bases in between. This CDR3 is CASSLGGLYSPLHF. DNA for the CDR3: TGTGCCAGCAGCCTGGGGGGGCTCTATTCACCCCTCCACTTT.

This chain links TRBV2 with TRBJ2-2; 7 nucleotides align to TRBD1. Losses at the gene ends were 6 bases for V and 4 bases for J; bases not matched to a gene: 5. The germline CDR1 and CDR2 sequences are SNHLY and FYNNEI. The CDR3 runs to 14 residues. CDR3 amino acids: CASSRQGFTGELFF. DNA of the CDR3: TGTGCCAGCAGCCGACAGGGATTCACCGGGGAGCTGTTTTTT. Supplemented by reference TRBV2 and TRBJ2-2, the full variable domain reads EPEVTQTPSHQVTQMGQEVILRCVPISNHLYFYWYRQILGQKVEFLVSFYNNEISEKSEIFDDQFSVERPDGSNFTLKIRSTKLEDSAMYFCASSRQGFTGELFFGEGSRLTVL.

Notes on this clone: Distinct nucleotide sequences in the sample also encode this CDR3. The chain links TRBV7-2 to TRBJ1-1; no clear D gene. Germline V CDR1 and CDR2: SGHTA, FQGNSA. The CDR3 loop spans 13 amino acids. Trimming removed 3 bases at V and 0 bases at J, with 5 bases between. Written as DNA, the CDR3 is TGTGCCAGCAGCTTGACTATGAACACTGAAGCTTTCTTT. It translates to CASSLTMNTEAFF. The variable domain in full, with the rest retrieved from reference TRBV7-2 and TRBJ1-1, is GAGVSQSPSNKVTEKGKDVELRCDPISGHTALYWYRQSLGQGLEFLIYFQGNSAPDKSGLPSDRFSAERTGGSVSTLTIQRTQQEDSAVYLCASSLTMNTEAFFGQGTRLTVV.

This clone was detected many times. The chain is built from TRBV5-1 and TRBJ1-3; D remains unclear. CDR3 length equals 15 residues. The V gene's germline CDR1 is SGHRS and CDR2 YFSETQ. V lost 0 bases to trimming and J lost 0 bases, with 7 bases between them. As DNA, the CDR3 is TGCGCCAGCAGCTTGGATGGCCGCTCTGGAAACACCATATATTTT. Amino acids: CASSLDGRSGNTIYF. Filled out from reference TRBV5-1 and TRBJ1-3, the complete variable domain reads KAGVTQTPRYLIKTRGQQVTLSCSPISGHRSVSWYQQTPGQGLQFLFEYFSETQRNKGNFPGRFSGRQFSNSRSEMNVSTLELGDSALYLCASSLDGRSGNTIYFGEGSWLTVV.

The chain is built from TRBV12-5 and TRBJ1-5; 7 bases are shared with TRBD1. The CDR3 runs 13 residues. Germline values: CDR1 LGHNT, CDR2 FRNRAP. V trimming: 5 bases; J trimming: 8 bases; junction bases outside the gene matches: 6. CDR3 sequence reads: CASGRDTGEPQHF. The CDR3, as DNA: TGTGCTAGTGGTCGAGATACAGGGGAGCCCCAGCATTTT.

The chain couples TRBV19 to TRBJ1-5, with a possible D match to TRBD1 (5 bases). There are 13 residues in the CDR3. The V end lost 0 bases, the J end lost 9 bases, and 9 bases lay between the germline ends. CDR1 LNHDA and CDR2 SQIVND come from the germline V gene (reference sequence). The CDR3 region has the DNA TGTGCCAGTAGTATAGAACCTAGGGGGCCCCAGCATTTT. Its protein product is CASSIEPRGPQHF.

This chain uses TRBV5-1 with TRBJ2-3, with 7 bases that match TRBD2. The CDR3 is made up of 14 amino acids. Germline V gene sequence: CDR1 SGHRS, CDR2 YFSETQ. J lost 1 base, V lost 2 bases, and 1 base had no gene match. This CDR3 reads CASSFTSGTDTQYF. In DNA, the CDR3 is TGCGCCAGCAGCTTTACTAGCGGCACAGATACGCAGTATTTT.

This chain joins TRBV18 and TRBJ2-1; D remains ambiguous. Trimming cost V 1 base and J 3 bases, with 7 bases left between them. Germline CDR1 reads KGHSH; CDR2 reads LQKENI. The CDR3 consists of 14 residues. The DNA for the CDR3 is TGTGCCAGCTCACCACAATCTTACTACAATGAGCAGTTCTTC. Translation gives CASSPQSYYNEQFF.

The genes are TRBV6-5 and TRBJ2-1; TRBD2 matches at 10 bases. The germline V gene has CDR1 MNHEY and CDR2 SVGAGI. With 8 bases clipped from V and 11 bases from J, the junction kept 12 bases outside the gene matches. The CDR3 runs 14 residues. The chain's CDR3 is CASHRTSGVLKQFF. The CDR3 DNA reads TGTGCCAGCCATCGTACTAGCGGGGTACTGAAGCAGTTCTTC.

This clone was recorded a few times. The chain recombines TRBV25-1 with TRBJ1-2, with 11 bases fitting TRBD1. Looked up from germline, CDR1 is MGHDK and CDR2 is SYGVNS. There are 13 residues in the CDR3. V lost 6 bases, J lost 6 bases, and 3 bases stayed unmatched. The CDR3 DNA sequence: TGTGCCAGCAGAGGACAGGGGGCTAATGGCTACACCTTC. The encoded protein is CASRGQGANGYTF.

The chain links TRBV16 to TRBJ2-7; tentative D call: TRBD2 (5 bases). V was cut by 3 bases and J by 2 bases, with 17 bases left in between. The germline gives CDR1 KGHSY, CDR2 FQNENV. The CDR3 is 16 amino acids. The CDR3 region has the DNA TGTGCCAGCAGCCATTCCCCTTACTCGGGGACCTACGAGCAGTACTTC. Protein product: CASSHSPYSGTYEQYF.

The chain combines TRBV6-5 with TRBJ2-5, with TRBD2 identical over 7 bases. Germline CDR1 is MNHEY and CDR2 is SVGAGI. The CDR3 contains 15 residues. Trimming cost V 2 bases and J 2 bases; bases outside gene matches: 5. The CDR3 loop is CASSYRGLLQETQYF. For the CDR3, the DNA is TGTGCCAGCAGTTACCGGGGACTACTTCAAGAGACCCAGTACTTC.

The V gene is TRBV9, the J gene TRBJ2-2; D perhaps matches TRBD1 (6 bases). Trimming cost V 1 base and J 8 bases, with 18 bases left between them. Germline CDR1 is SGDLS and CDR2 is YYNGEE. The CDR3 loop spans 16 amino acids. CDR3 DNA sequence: TGTGCCAGCAGCGTATTACAGGGTGGTGCTTCGGGGGAGCTGTTTTTT. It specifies CASSVLQGGASGELFF.

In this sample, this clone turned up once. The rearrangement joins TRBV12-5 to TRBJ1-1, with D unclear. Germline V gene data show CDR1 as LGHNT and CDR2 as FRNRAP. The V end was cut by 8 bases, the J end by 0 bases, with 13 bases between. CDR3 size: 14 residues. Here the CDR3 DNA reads TGTGCTAGTTCCTCCGGCGGGGTGAACACTGAAGCTTTCTTT. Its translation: CASSSGGVNTEAFF. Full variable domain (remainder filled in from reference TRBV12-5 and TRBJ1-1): DARVTQTPRHKVTEMGQEVTMRCQPILGHNTVFWYRQTMMQGLELLAYFRNRAPLDDSGMPKDRFSAEMPDATLATLKIQPSEPRDSAVYFCASSSGGVNTEAFFGQGTRLTVV.

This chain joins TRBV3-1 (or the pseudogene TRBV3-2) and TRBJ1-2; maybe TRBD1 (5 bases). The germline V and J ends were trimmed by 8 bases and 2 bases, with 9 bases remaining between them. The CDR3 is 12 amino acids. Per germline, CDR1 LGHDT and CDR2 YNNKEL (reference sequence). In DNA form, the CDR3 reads TGTGCCAGCGCCCGGGGGAACTATGGCTACACCTTC. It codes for CASARGNYGYTF.

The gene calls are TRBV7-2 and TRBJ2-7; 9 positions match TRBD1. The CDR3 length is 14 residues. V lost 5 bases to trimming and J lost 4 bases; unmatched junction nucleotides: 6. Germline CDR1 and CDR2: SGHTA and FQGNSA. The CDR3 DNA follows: TGTGCCAGCAGCCCCGGACAGGGGAGGTACGAGCAGTACTTC. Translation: CASSPGQGRYEQYF.

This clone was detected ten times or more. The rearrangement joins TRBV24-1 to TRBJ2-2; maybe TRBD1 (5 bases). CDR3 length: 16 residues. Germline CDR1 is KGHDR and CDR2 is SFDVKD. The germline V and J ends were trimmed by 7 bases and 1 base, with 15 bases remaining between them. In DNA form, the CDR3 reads TGTGCCACCAGCGCCAGGGAACTGCTGAACACCGGGGAGCTGTTTTTT. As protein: CATSARELLNTGELFF.

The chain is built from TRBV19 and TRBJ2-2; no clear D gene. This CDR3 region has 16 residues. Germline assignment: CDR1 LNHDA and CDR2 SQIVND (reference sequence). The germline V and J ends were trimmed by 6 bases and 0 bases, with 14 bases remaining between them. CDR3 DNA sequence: TGTGCCAGTAGCCCTGCCCTTCAGGCGAACACCGGGGAGCTGTTTTTT. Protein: CASSPALQANTGELFF.

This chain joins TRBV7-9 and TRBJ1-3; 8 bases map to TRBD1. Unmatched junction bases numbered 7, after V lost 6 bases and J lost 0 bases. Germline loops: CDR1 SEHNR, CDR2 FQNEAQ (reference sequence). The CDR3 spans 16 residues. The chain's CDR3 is CASSYGTGGSGNTIYF. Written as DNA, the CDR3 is TGTGCCAGCAGTTATGGGACAGGAGGCTCTGGAAACACCATATATTTT.